These 11 T cell receptor beta chains were all obtained from the same sample, sequenced in a study of beta chain features in type 1 diabetes. Findings and limits, study-wide: Type 1 diabetes patients showed a moderate but significant shortening of TCRB CDR3s in all four CD4+ subsets.

Which antigens these TCRs recognize remains unknown. Expressed TCRB transcripts got sequenced, as all isolated RNA was reverse transcribed. Clones were sequenced by immunoSEQ multiplex PCR, and TCRdb holds only the in-frame ones, with some missing. The top ten hold 0.04% of the sample, which has more than 550,000 clones, more than 12% seen once. Sequences were obtained from naive CD4+ T cells from blood. These receptors were collected from a man between 18 and 35 years old with type 1 diabetes.

This clone has more than one count but fewer than ten. The chain has TRBV6-6 and TRBJ2-7, with 9 bases aligning to TRBD1. Germline-derived CDR1 and CDR2 are MNHNY and SVGAGI (reference sequence). V gave up 7 bases and J gave up 7 bases; unmatched junction bases: 5. The CDR3 length is 12 residues. The DNA for the CDR3 is TGTGCCAGCAATGGACAGGGGATAGAGCAGTACTTC. This translates into CASNGQGIEQYF.

The chain recombines TRBV25-1 with TRBJ2-2; 8 positions agree with TRBD1. V shed 8 bases and J 2 bases; nucleotides not matched to a gene: 7. CDR1 is MGHDK, CDR2 SYGVNS, per germline. The CDR3 is made up of 15 amino acids. The CDR3, as DNA: TGTGCCAGCTCTCGGACAGGGATAAACACCGGGGAGCTGTTTTTT. Translated: CASSRTGINTGELFF. Looking up the rest from reference TRBV25-1 and TRBJ2-2 gives the full variable domain: EADIYQTPRYLVIGTGKKITLECSQTMGHDKMYWYQQDPGMELHLIHYSYGVNSTEKGDLSSESTVSRIRTEHFPLTLESARPSHTSQYLCASSRTGINTGELFFGEGSRLTVL.

The table lists this clone with a few counts. The chain joins TRBV2 to TRBJ1-5; D unresolved. From germline, CDR1 is SNHLY and CDR2 FYNNEI. CDR3 size: 16 residues. Trimming stripped 1 base from V and 0 bases from J, with 10 bases between. The CDR3 bases are TGTGCCAGCAGTGAAGGGTGGACCAATAGCAATCAGCCCCAGCATTTT. Amino acids: CASSEGWTNSNQPQHF.

The V and J genes are TRBV5-1 and TRBJ2-1, with TRBD2 identical over 9 bases. The CDR3 totals 16 residues. Germline V CDR1 and CDR2: SGHRS, YFSETQ. Germline trimming cut 4 bases from V and 0 bases from J; bases unmatched to any gene: 5. CDR3 sequence: CASSEREASSYNEQFF. In DNA form, the CDR3 reads TGCGCCAGCAGCGAGCGGGAGGCCAGCTCCTACAATGAGCAGTTCTTC.

This clone was observed a handful of times. This chain joins TRBV7-2 and TRBJ2-3; D gene ambiguous. The V end lost 5 bases, the J end lost 3 bases, and 12 bases lay between the germline ends. The germline V gene has CDR1 SGHTA and CDR2 FQGNSA. The CDR3 spans 14 residues. The CDR3 DNA follows: TGTGCCAGCAGCCCGCGCCGCGAAACAGATACGCAGTATTTT. Translated, it gives CASSPRRETDTQYF.

The chain has TRBV28 and TRBJ1-5; D perhaps matches TRBD1 (5 bases). The V end lost 4 bases, the J end lost 10 bases, and 11 bases lay between the germline ends. This CDR3 is 12 amino acids long. In germline, CDR1 is MDHEN, CDR2 SYDVKM. Here the CDR3 reads CASSSQGLPQHF. CDR3 sequence (DNA): TGTGCCAGCAGTTCTCAGGGCCTCCCCCAGCATTTT.

A note on this clone: The sample holds other DNA sequences that translate to the same CDR3. The gene calls are TRBV19 and TRBJ2-3; D call uncertain. This CDR3 is 11 amino acids long. CDR1 and CDR2 (germline): LNHDA, SQIVND (reference sequence). Trimming pared 3 bases from V and 6 bases from J, leaving 4 bases between. This CDR3 reads CASSITDTQYF. The CDR3 DNA reads TGTGCCAGTAGTATCACGGATACGCAGTATTTT.

As to this clone: Within the sample, other DNA sequences also encode this same CDR3. V usage is TRBV19 and J usage is TRBJ2-2; no clear D gene. With 2 bases removed from V and 1 base from J, the gap between germline ends came to 5 bases. This CDR3 is built from 14 residues. Germline values: CDR1 LNHDA, CDR2 SQIVND (reference sequence). The CDR3 sequence: CASSILENTGELFF. The CDR3 nucleotides are TGTGCCAGTAGTATACTGGAGAACACCGGGGAGCTGTTTTTT.

This clone was counted between two and nine times. The chain employs TRBV2 and TRBJ2-1; D is undetermined. Germline CDR1 and CDR2: SNHLY and FYNNEI. The CDR3 runs 17 residues. The V and J ends lost 4 bases and 1 base respectively, with 17 bases between them. The CDR3 loop reads CASSVENSRASYNEQFF. The CDR3 DNA reads TGTGCCAGCAGTGTGGAGAATAGCCGGGCATCCTACAATGAGCAGTTCTTC.

The chain employs TRBV25-1 and TRBJ2-1, with D perhaps matching TRBD2 (6 bases). The CDR3 is 15 amino acids. Germline V lookup: CDR1 MGHDK, CDR2 SYGVNS. Trimming pared 6 bases from V and 3 bases from J, leaving 15 bases between. DNA of the CDR3: TGTGCCAGCAGGTCCGACGGGGGATACTACAATGAGCAGTTCTTC. This gives the protein CASRSDGGYYNEQFF.

This clone was seen only a few times. The chain couples TRBV13 to TRBJ2-7; D is perhaps TRBD1 (6 bases). The CDR3 sequence is 17 residues long. V was pared by 6 bases and J by 1 base, with 22 bases between. Looked up from germline, CDR1 is PRHDT and CDR2 is FYEKMQ (reference sequence). The CDR3 DNA reads as TGTGCCAGCAGTTCACCCGCGATGGGGACAAGATCCTACGAGCAGTACTTC. Protein sequence: CASSSPAMGTRSYEQYF.